Below, 25 T cell receptor beta chains from the same sample are listed, as sequenced in a study of blood T cell repertoires in COVID-19 (dated by TCRdb to 2020 to 2021). The receptor library was made with the immunoSEQ multiplex PCR assay. TCRdb carries this immuneACCESS record with in-frame sequences only. Its versions omit some clonotypes, under half of them owing to an unresolved V gene in the studies checked, with the rest unexplained. The sample table records about 380,000 clones; around 85% of these occur just once. In total, the top ten clones hold roughly 3.6% of the sample. The specimen sequenced was peripheral blood. These receptors were taken from a woman younger than 30 with acute or convalescent COVID-19.

The chain combines TRBV28 with TRBJ1-4, with 9 bases identical to TRBD1. The CDR3 runs to 17 residues. V gave up 3 bases and J gave up 5 bases; unmatched junction bases: 10. The V gene's germline CDR1 is MDHEN and CDR2 SYDVKM. The CDR3 DNA is TGTGCCAGCAGTTTTAATCCGGACAGGGGTTTGAATGAAAAACTGTTTTTT. Residues: CASSFNPDRGLNEKLFF. The complete variable domain, with remaining parts taken from reference TRBV28 and TRBJ1-4, reads DVKVTQSSRYLVKRTGEKVFLECVQDMDHENMFWYRQDPGLGLRLIYFSYDVKMKEKGDIPEGYSVSREKKERFSLILESASTNQTSMYLCASSFNPDRGLNEKLFFGSGTQLSVL.

The chain uses TRBV4-2 and TRBJ1-1; weak D call: TRBD1 (6 bases). CDR1 is LGHNA, CDR2 YNFKEQ, per germline. Between the trimmed V and J ends, which lost 2 bases and 4 bases, there was a span of 8 bases. This CDR3 has 13 residues. The CDR3 region is CASSQTGFTEAFF. In DNA, the CDR3 is TGTGCCAGCAGCCAAACAGGGTTCACTGAAGCTTTCTTT.

V and J are TRBV9 and TRBJ1-2; D might be TRBD1 (5 bases). Trimming removed 3 bases at V and 4 bases at J, with 10 bases between. CDR1 is SGDLS and CDR2 is YYNGEE in the germline V gene. This CDR3 contains 13 residues. CDR3 amino acids: CASSDPRGYGYTF. As DNA, the CDR3 is TGTGCCAGCAGCGACCCTAGGGGCTATGGCTACACCTTC.

V is TRBV24-1 and J is TRBJ2-1, with TRBD1 identical over 9 bases. This CDR3 comprises 15 residues. The V gene end was trimmed by 5 bases and the J gene end by 7 bases; junction bases not matched to a gene: 8. Looked up from germline, CDR1 is KGHDR and CDR2 is SFDVKD. Written as DNA, the CDR3 is TGTGCCACCAGTGGCGCGACAGGGGGAGAGAATGAGCAGTTCTTC. Protein product: CATSGATGGENEQFF.

The chain couples TRBV5-1 to TRBJ2-4, with TRBD1 matching over 11 bases. This CDR3 is 15 amino acids long. The J segment lost 8 bases and the V segment lost 4 bases, leaving 8 bases of the junction unmatched. The V gene's germline CDR1 is SGHRS and CDR2 YFSETQ. This CDR3 reads CASSPYGTGGDIQYF. The CDR3 bases are TGCGCCAGCAGCCCGTACGGGACAGGGGGTGACATTCAGTACTTC.

V gene TRBV7-2 combines with J gene TRBJ1-2; TRBD1 agrees at 7 bases. V gave up 5 bases and J gave up 0 bases; unmatched junction bases: 9. Germline V gives CDR1 SGHTA, CDR2 FQGNSA. The CDR3 spans 16 residues. Here the CDR3 reads CASSLRQGSPNYGYTF. In DNA form, the CDR3 reads TGTGCCAGCAGCCTGAGACAGGGAAGCCCTAACTATGGCTACACCTTC.

This clone was detected a few times. The chain combines TRBV6-5 with TRBJ1-2, with TRBD1 matching over 7 bases. CDR3 length equals 14 residues. V lost 8 bases and J lost 6; bases outside the gene matches: 12. The V gene's germline CDR1 is MNHEY and CDR2 SVGAGI. The CDR3 spells CASRSQGTQDGYTF. For the CDR3, the DNA is TGTGCCAGCCGCTCACAGGGGACACAGGATGGCTACACCTTC.

The chain joins TRBV9 to TRBJ1-1; TRBD1 matches 8 bases. Germline V lookup: CDR1 SGDLS, CDR2 YYNGEE. J lost 2 bases, V lost 0 bases, and 6 bases had no gene match. The CDR3 sequence is 16 residues long. CDR3 DNA: TGTGCCAGCAGCGTAGATGGACAGGGCATCAACACTGAAGCTTTCTTT. This encodes CASSVDGQGINTEAFF.

The genes are TRBV5-1 and TRBJ1-1; D not certain. CDR1 is SGHRS, CDR2 YFSETQ, per germline. Trimming removed 1 base at V and 1 base at J, with 5 bases between. This CDR3 is built from 13 residues. CDR3 DNA: TGCGCCAGCAGCTTGACTCAGAACACTGAAGCTTTCTTT. Encoded protein: CASSLTQNTEAFF.

The rearrangement joins TRBV2 to TRBJ2-5; D is unclear. Germline CDR1 SNHLY, CDR2 FYNNEI. The CDR3 loop spans 14 amino acids. Trimming took off 1 base at V and 5 bases at J, with 11 bases between the two ends. The CDR3 protein is CASSEERVGETQYF. The CDR3 bases are TGTGCCAGCAGTGAAGAGAGAGTCGGTGAGACCCAGTACTTC.

A few counts support this clone. The V gene is TRBV4-2, the J gene TRBJ1-6; 8 nucleotides match TRBD1. V was pared by 4 bases and J by 2 bases, with 7 bases of the junction left unmatched. This CDR3 region has 17 residues. Germline CDR1 LGHNA, CDR2 YNFKEQ. CDR3 nucleotide sequence: TGTGCCAGCAGCCGAGGACAGGGCGGCACCTATAATTCACCCCTCCACTTT. Encoded protein: CASSRGQGGTYNSPLHF.

The rearrangement joins TRBV5-1 to TRBJ1-2; D call uncertain. CDR1 is SGHRS and CDR2 is YFSETQ in the germline V gene. CDR3 length equals 14 residues. Trimming removed 4 bases from V and 4 bases from J, with 14 bases in between. The CDR3 spells CASSPESALYGYTF. The CDR3 DNA reads TGCGCCAGCAGCCCCGAGTCTGCGCTCTATGGCTACACCTTC.

The chain uses TRBV14 and TRBJ1-4, with 8 bases that match TRBD1. The germline gives CDR1 SGHDN, CDR2 FVKESK. V was pared by 4 bases and J by 5 bases, with 6 bases of the junction left unmatched. The CDR3 extends over 15 amino acids. The CDR3 protein is CASSLNRGTNEKLFF. CDR3 nucleotide sequence: TGTGCCAGCAGCCTAAACAGGGGGACGAATGAAAAACTGTTTTTT.

The J gene is TRBJ2-1, the V gene TRBV7-2, with 11 bases aligning to TRBD2. The junction had 6 bases not matched to a gene; V was cut back by 5 bases and J by 6 bases. This CDR3 has 15 residues. Germline V gives CDR1 SGHTA, CDR2 FQGNSA. The CDR3 DNA is TGTGCCAGCAGCGCACTAGCGGGAGTCCTCAATGAGCAGTTCTTC. It codes for CASSALAGVLNEQFF. Combining the CDR3 with reference TRBV7-2 and TRBJ2-1 gives the whole variable domain GAGVSQSPSNKVTEKGKDVELRCDPISGHTALYWYRQSLGQGLEFLIYFQGNSAPDKSGLPSDRFSAERTGGSVSTLTIQRTQQEDSAVYLCASSALAGVLNEQFFGPGTRLTVL.

The chain carries TRBV13 and TRBJ1-2, with D uncertain. The CDR3 has 20 amino acids. The germline V gene encodes CDR1 PRHDT and CDR2 FYEKMQ (reference sequence). Trimming left V 1 base short and J 5 bases short, with 29 bases between. CDR3 nucleotide sequence: TGTGCCAGCAGCTTAGTTCCATCGTACGGGGAAAAATCCGCTAGTTATGGCTACACCTTC. Translated: CASSLVPSYGEKSASYGYTF. Complete variable domain (other parts from reference TRBV13 and TRBJ1-2): AAGVIQSPRHLIKEKRETATLKCYPIPRHDTVYWYQQGPGQDPQFLISFYEKMQSDKGSIPDRFSAQQFSDYHSELNMSSLELGDSALYFCASSLVPSYGEKSASYGYTFGSGTRLTVV.

This chain links TRBV28 with TRBJ1-5; D perhaps matches TRBD1 (5 bases). Germline V gives CDR1 MDHEN, CDR2 SYDVKM. Deletions cut 7 bases from V and 7 bases from J, with 17 bases between. CDR3 length equals 14 residues. CDR3 residues: CASTIPGSGQPQHF. The CDR3 nucleotides are TGTGCCAGCACCATCCCAGGGTCCGGCCAGCCCCAGCATTTT. Full variable domain (remainder filled in from reference TRBV28 and TRBJ1-5): DVKVTQSSRYLVKRTGEKVFLECVQDMDHENMFWYRQDPGLGLRLIYFSYDVKMKEKGDIPEGYSVSREKKERFSLILESASTNQTSMYLCASTIPGSGQPQHFGDGTRLSIL.

V and J are TRBV10-2 and TRBJ2-5; TRBD2 aligns across 10 bases. Looked up from germline, CDR1 is WSHSY and CDR2 is SAAADI. The V and J ends lost 2 bases and 1 base, in that order; junction bases with no gene match: 10. The CDR3 runs to 18 residues. The CDR3 protein is CASSEPLAGEGIQETQYF. The CDR3 nucleotides read TGCGCCAGCAGTGAGCCCCTAGCGGGAGAGGGGATCCAAGAGACCCAGTACTTC.

The chain is built from TRBV14 and TRBJ2-3; D perhaps matches TRBD2 (6 bases). V lost 4 bases to trimming and J lost 4 bases, with 9 bases between them. The CDR3 is made up of 13 amino acids. The V gene's germline CDR1 is SGHDN and CDR2 FVKESK. The CDR3 nucleotides read TGTGCCAGCAGCCCGGGACTGGCAGATACGCAGTATTTT. Encoded protein: CASSPGLADTQYF.

This clone was picked up one time. The chain has TRBV7-6 and TRBJ2-7; 8 bases match TRBD2. Germline loops: CDR1 SGHVS, CDR2 FNYEAQ. The CDR3 contains 15 residues. V shed 5 bases and J 0 bases; nucleotides not matched to a gene: 6. This chain's CDR3 is CASSGRGGGSYEQYF. CDR3 bases: TGTGCCAGCAGCGGACGGGGGGGTGGCTCCTACGAGCAGTACTTC.

CDR3 DNA: TGTGCCAGTAGAGGGGGGACCAATGACAGGGAACCCTACGAGCAGTACTTC. It is translated as CASRGGTNDREPYEQYF. This chain uses TRBV19 with TRBJ2-7; perhaps TRBD1 as D (7 bases). The CDR3 is made up of 17 amino acids. The germline V and J ends were trimmed by 6 bases and 2 bases, with 23 bases remaining between them. Per germline, CDR1 LNHDA and CDR2 SQIVND (reference sequence).

The chain uses TRBV4-1 and TRBJ1-1; D is undetermined. V shed 1 base and J shed 8 bases, with 11 bases lying between them. CDR1 is MGHRA, CDR2 YSYEKL, per germline. The CDR3 has 13 amino acids. The CDR3: CASSQGRRLEAFF. CDR3 DNA: TGCGCCAGCAGCCAAGGGAGGCGGTTGGAAGCTTTCTTT.

The V call is TRBV6-1, the J call TRBJ1-2, with a possible D match to TRBD1 (5 bases). This CDR3 has 14 amino acids. Trimming left V 3 bases short and J 5 bases short, with 13 bases between. Germline loops: CDR1 MNHNS, CDR2 SASEGT. The CDR3, as DNA: TGTGCCAGCAGTGACCCCACAGGATGGTATGGCTACACCTTC. It specifies CASSDPTGWYGYTF.

The chain uses TRBV3-1 (or the pseudogene TRBV3-2) and TRBJ2-7; D uncertain. This CDR3 is built from 15 residues. V was pared by 1 base and J by 6 bases, with 16 bases between. Per the germline V gene, CDR1 is LGHDT and CDR2 is YNNKEL (reference sequence). Written as DNA, the CDR3 is TGTGCCAGCAGCCAAGCGGGTGATTCGGTGCGCGAGCAGTACTTC. Its translation: CASSQAGDSVREQYF.

The chain uses TRBV12-5 and TRBJ1-5; D may be TRBD1 (6 bases). V dropped 6 bases and J dropped 4 bases, with 10 bases sitting between them. Germline lookup yields CDR1 LGHNT and CDR2 FRNRAP. The CDR3 totals 13 residues. The CDR3 reads CASGFTGNQPQHF. CDR3 DNA sequence: TGTGCTAGTGGGTTTACAGGGAATCAGCCCCAGCATTTT.

This chain uses TRBV5-6 with TRBJ2-1, with D hard to call. The germline V and J ends were trimmed by 2 bases and 2 bases, with 17 bases remaining between them. Per the germline V gene, CDR1 is SGHDT and CDR2 is YYEEEE. The CDR3 has 17 amino acids. The CDR3 protein is CASSFVAPLSTYNEQFF. For the CDR3, the DNA is TGTGCCAGCAGCTTCGTAGCCCCGTTGAGCACCTACAATGAGCAGTTCTTC.